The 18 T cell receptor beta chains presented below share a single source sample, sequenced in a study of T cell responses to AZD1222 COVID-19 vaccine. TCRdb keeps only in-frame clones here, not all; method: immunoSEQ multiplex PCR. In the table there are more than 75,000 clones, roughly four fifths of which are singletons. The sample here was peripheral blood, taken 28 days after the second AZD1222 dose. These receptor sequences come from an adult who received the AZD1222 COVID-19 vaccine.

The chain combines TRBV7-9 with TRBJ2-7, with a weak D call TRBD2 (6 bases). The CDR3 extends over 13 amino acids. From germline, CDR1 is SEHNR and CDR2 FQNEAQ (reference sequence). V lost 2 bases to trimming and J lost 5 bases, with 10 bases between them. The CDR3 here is CASSLSGDHEQYF. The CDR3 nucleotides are TGTGCCAGCAGCTTATCGGGGGACCACGAGCAGTACTTC. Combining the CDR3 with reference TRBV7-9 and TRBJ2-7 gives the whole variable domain DTGVSQNPRHKITKRGQNVTFRCDPISEHNRLYWYRQTLGQGPEFLTYFQNEAQLEKSRLLSDRFSAERPKGSFSTLEIQRTEQGDSAMYLCASSLSGDHEQYFGPGTRLTVT.

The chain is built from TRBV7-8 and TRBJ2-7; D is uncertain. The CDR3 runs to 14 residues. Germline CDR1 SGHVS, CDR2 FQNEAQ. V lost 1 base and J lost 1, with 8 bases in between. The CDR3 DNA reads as TGTGCCAGCAGCTTAGTCTCAGCATCCTACGAGCAGTACTTC. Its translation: CASSLVSASYEQYF.

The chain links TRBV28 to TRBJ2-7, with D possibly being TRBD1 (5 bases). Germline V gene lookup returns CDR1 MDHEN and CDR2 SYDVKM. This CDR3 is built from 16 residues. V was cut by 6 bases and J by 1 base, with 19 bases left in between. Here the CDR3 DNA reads TGTGCCAGCAGCCCAGCCACAGGAGCACCTTCCTACGAGCAGTACTTC. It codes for CASSPATGAPSYEQYF.

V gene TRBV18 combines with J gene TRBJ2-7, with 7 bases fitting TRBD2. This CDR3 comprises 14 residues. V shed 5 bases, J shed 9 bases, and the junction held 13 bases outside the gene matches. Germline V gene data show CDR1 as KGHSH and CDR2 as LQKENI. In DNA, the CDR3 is TGTGCCAGCTCATACAACGCGGCTAGCGGAGGGCAGTACTTC. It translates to CASSYNAASGGQYF.

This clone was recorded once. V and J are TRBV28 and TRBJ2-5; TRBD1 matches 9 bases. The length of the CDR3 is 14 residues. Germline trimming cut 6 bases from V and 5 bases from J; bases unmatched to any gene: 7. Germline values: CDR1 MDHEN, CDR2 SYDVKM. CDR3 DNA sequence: TGTGCCAGCAGCCTGGTGGGACAGGGTGAGACCCAGTACTTC. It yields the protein CASSLVGQGETQYF. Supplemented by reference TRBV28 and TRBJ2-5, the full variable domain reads DVKVTQSSRYLVKRTGEKVFLECVQDMDHENMFWYRQDPGLGLRLIYFSYDVKMKEKGDIPEGYSVSREKKERFSLILESASTNQTSMYLCASSLVGQGETQYFGPGTRLLVL.

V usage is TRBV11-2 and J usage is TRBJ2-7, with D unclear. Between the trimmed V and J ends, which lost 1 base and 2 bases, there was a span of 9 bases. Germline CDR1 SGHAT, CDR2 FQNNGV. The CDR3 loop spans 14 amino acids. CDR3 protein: CASSLVRGAYEQYF. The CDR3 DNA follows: TGTGCCAGCAGCTTAGTTCGAGGCGCCTACGAGCAGTACTTC.

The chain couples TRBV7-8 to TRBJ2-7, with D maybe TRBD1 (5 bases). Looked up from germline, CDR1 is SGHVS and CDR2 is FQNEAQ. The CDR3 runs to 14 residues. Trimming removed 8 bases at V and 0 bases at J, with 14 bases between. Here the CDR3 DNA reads TGTGCCAGCCAGCCCCAGCAGGGCTCCTACGAGCAGTACTTC. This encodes CASQPQQGSYEQYF.

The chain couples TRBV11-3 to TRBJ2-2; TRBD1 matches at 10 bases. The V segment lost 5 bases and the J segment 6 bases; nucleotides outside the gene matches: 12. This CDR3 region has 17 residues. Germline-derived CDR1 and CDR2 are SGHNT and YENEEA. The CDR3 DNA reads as TGTGCCAGCAGCCCAGTTTGGGGGACAGGGGTACCCGGGGAGCTGTTTTTT. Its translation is CASSPVWGTGVPGELFF.

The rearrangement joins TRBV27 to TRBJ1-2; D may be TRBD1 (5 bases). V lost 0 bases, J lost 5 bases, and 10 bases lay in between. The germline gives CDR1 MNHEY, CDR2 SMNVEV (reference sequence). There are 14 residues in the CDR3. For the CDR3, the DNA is TGTGCCAGCAGTTTATCCCAGGGACGGTATGGCTACACCTTC. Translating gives CASSLSQGRYGYTF.

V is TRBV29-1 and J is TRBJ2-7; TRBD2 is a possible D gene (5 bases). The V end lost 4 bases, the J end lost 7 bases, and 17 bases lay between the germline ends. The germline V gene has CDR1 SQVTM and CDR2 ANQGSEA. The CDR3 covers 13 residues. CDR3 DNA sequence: TGCAGCGTTGGACGGACGGGGTCGTGGGAGCAGTACTTC. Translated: CSVGRTGSWEQYF.

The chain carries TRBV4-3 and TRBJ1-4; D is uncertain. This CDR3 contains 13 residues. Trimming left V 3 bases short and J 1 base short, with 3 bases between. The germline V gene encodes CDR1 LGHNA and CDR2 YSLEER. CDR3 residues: CASSHRTNEKLFF. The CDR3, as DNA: TGCGCCAGCAGCCACAGAACTAATGAAAAACTGTTTTTT.

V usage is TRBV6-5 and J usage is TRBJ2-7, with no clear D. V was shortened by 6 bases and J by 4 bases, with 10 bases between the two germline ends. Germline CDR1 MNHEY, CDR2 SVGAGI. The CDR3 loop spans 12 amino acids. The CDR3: CASSTTLYEQYF. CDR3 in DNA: TGTGCCAGCAGCACAACTTTATACGAGCAGTACTTC.

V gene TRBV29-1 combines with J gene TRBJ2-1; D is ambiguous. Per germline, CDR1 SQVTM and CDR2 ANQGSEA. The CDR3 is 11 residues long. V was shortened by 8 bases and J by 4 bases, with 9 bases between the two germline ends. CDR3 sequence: CSMGPYNEQFF. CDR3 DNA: TGCAGCATGGGTCCATACAATGAGCAGTTCTTC.

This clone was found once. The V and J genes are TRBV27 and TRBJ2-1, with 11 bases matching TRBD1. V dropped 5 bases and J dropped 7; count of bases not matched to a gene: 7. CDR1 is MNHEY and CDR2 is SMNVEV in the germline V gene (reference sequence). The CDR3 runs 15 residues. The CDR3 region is CASSEGQGVINEQFF. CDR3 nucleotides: TGTGCCAGCAGTGAGGGACAGGGGGTGATTAATGAGCAGTTCTTC.

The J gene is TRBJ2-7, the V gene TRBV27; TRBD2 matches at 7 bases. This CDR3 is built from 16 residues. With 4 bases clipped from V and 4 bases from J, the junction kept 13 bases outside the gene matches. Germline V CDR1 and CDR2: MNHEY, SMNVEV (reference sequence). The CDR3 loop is CASSSQAGLGIYEQYF. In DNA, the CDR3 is TGTGCCAGCAGTTCACAAGCGGGATTGGGGATTTACGAGCAGTACTTC.

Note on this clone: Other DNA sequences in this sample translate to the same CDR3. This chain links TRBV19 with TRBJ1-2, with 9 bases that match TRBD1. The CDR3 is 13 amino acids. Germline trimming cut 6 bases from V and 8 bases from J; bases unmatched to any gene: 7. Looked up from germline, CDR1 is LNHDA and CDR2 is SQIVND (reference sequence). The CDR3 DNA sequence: TGTGCCAGTAGCCGAGGACAGGGGACCGGCTACACCTTC. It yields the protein CASSRGQGTGYTF. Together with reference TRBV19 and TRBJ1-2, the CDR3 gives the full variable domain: DGGITQSPKYLFRKEGQNVTLSCEQNLNHDAMYWYRQDPGQGLRLIYYSQIVNDFQKGDIAEGYSVSREKKESFPLTVTSAQKNPTAFYLCASSRGQGTGYTFGSGTRLTVV.

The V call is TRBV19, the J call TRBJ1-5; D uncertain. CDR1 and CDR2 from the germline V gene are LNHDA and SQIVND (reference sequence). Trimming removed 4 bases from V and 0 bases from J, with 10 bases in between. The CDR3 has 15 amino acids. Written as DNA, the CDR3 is TGTGCCAGTAGTACACGGGCCTCTAGCAATCAGCCCCAGCATTTT. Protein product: CASSTRASSNQPQHF.

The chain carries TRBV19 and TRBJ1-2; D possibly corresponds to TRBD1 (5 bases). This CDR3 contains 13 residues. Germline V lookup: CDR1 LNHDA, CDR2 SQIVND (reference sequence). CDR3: CAIKTGAGNGYTF. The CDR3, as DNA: TGTGCAATCAAGACCGGGGCAGGGAACGGCTACACCTTC.